Shown below are 19 T cell receptor beta chains from a single sample sequenced in a study of T cell responses to AZD1222 COVID-19 vaccine. Produced via immunoSEQ multiplex PCR; TCRdb's table is partial and in-frame only. The sample carries 90,000 to 140,000 clones, more than 75% recorded once. The input for sequencing was peripheral blood, taken on day 0 of AZD1222 vaccination. These receptors were obtained from an adult in good health.

The rearrangement uses TRBV29-1 and TRBJ1-2, with D perhaps TRBD1 (6 bases). This CDR3 region has 11 residues. Germline assignment: CDR1 SQVTM and CDR2 ANQGSEA. Trimming cost V 5 bases and J 9 bases, with 13 bases left between them. CDR3 nucleotides: TGCAGCGTTTACGGGGGCGATAGCTACACCTTC. It codes for CSVYGGDSYTF.

The chain uses TRBV4-1 and TRBJ1-1, with D perhaps matching TRBD1 (6 bases). Germline CDR1 reads MGHRA; CDR2 reads YSYEKL. This CDR3 contains 16 residues. Trimming shortened V by 4 bases and J by 0 bases, and 15 bases separated the two germline ends. CDR3 DNA: TGCGCCAGCAGCCCAGAGGTTACAGGGATGAACACTGAAGCTTTCTTT. Amino acids: CASSPEVTGMNTEAFF.

The chain combines TRBV2 with TRBJ1-6; D uncertain. Per the germline V gene, CDR1 is SNHLY and CDR2 is FYNNEI. The CDR3 runs to 13 residues. V dropped 6 bases and J dropped 8 bases, with 11 bases sitting between them. CDR3 bases: TGTGCCAGCAGCCCGTCCGGGGATTCACCCCTCCACTTT. Translated: CASSPSGDSPLHF.

This clone was seen a handful of times. CDR3 in DNA: TGTGCCAGCAGCCAAGCGGGGCCGAACACCGGGGAGCTGTTTTTT. This encodes CASSQAGPNTGELFF. The chain recombines TRBV3-1 (or the pseudogene TRBV3-2) with TRBJ2-2; the D gene could be TRBD1 or TRBD2 (5 bases each). The CDR3 is 15 amino acids. V was trimmed by 1 base and J by 0 bases, leaving 6 bases between them. Germline CDR1 reads LGHDT; CDR2 reads YNNKEL (reference sequence).

This chain uses TRBV7-2 with TRBJ1-2; D call uncertain. Looked up from germline, CDR1 is SGHTA and CDR2 is FQGNSA. The CDR3 contains 14 residues. Trimming shortened V by 2 bases and J by 6 bases, and 13 bases separated the two germline ends. In DNA form, the CDR3 reads TGTGCCAGCAGCTTAAATGTGATCGGCCATGGCTACACCTTC. Amino acid sequence: CASSLNVIGHGYTF.

The chain employs TRBV7-9 and TRBJ2-4, with 12 bases fitting TRBD2. V was clipped by 4 bases and J by 1 base; unmatched bases: 2. Looked up from germline, CDR1 is SEHNR and CDR2 is FQNEAQ (reference sequence). The CDR3 sequence is 16 residues long. CDR3 in amino acids: CASSSTSGGAKNIQYF. DNA for the CDR3: TGTGCCAGCAGCTCAACTAGCGGGGGGGCCAAAAACATTCAGTACTTC.

This clone was seen only a few times. The V gene is TRBV2, the J gene TRBJ2-7; 8 bases are a match to TRBD1. CDR3 length: 15 amino acids. The trim removed 6 bases at V and 4 bases at J, leaving 11 bases unmatched. Germline-derived CDR1 and CDR2 are SNHLY and FYNNEI. The DNA of the CDR3 is TGTGCCAGCAGCACGGGTTTGGACAGGGCTTACGAGCAGTACTTC. Encoded protein: CASSTGLDRAYEQYF.

The rearrangement links TRBV19 to TRBJ2-5; 12 bases match TRBD2. This CDR3 region has 15 residues. With V trimmed by 4 bases and J by 2 bases, 2 bases remained unmatched. Germline-derived CDR1 and CDR2 are LNHDA and SQIVND (reference sequence). The CDR3 DNA sequence: TGTGCCAGTAGTACCGGACTAGCGGGACAAGAGACCCAGTACTTC. It yields the protein CASSTGLAGQETQYF.

The chain is built from TRBV27 and TRBJ2-5, with D perhaps matching TRBD1 or TRBD2 (5 bases each). Germline CDR1 reads MNHEY; CDR2 reads SMNVEV (reference sequence). The CDR3 runs to 14 residues. Trimming shortened V by 5 bases and J by 1 base, and 11 bases separated the two germline ends. CDR3 in amino acids: CASSHRDAQETQYF. In DNA form, the CDR3 reads TGTGCCAGCAGTCACCGGGACGCCCAAGAGACCCAGTACTTC.

The gene calls are TRBV7-2 and TRBJ2-6; D ambiguous. This CDR3 has 13 residues. V was clipped by 8 bases and J by 0 bases, with 5 bases between them. Germline assignment: CDR1 SGHTA and CDR2 FQGNSA. CDR3 sequence reads: CASAPSGANVLTF. DNA for the CDR3: TGTGCCAGCGCCCCCTCTGGGGCCAACGTCCTGACTTTC. Complete variable domain (other parts from reference TRBV7-2 and TRBJ2-6): GAGVSQSPSNKVTEKGKDVELRCDPISGHTALYWYRQSLGQGLEFLIYFQGNSAPDKSGLPSDRFSAERTGGSVSTLTIQRTQQEDSAVYLCASAPSGANVLTFGAGSRLTVL.

In DNA, the CDR3 is TGTGCCAGCTCACCAACCATAGACAGGGATAAAGGCTACACCTTC. As protein: CASSPTIDRDKGYTF. V is TRBV18 and J is TRBJ1-2; 7 nucleotides line up with TRBD1. V trimming: 2 bases; J trimming: 8 bases; junction bases outside the gene matches: 11. Germline V gene lookup returns CDR1 KGHSH and CDR2 LQKENI. CDR3 length equals 15 residues.

This clone has a single count. J is TRBJ1-2 and V is TRBV15, with D maybe TRBD1 (5 bases). CDR3 size: 16 residues. Per germline, CDR1 LNHNV and CDR2 YYDKDF (reference sequence). V dropped 0 bases and J dropped 4 bases, with 15 bases sitting between them. CDR3 sequence reads: CATSRDMAGETYGYTF. Here the CDR3 DNA reads TGTGCCACCAGCAGAGATATGGCGGGGGAGACCTATGGCTACACCTTC.

The V and J genes are TRBV27 and TRBJ1-6; TRBD1 is a possible D gene (5 bases). The V and J ends lost 0 bases and 1 base respectively, with 10 bases between them. This CDR3 has 17 residues. Germline V gene data show CDR1 as MNHEY and CDR2 as SMNVEV (reference sequence). CDR3 DNA: TGTGCCAGCAGTTTATCGTCAGGGAGGTCCTATAATTCACCCCTCCACTTT. Its protein is CASSLSSGRSYNSPLHF.

This clone was seen a few times. The V call is TRBV2, the J call TRBJ2-7; TRBD1 might be the D (6 bases). CDR1 and CDR2 from the germline V gene are SNHLY and FYNNEI. CDR3 size: 12 residues. Trimming left V 7 bases short and J 3 bases short, with 10 bases between. The CDR3 loop is CASTRTDYEQYF. Written as DNA, the CDR3 is TGTGCCAGCACCCGGACAGACTACGAGCAGTACTTC.

The chain is built from TRBV9 and TRBJ1-4, with a tentative D call TRBD1 (6 bases). Per the germline V gene, CDR1 is SGDLS and CDR2 is YYNGEE. The V gene lost 3 bases and the J gene lost 7 bases, with 13 bases spanning the gap. This CDR3 is built from 14 residues. The CDR3 sequence is CASSARDTGEKLFF. CDR3 in DNA: TGTGCCAGCAGCGCCCGGGACACTGGTGAAAAACTGTTTTTT. The full variable domain, completed using reference TRBV9 and TRBJ1-4, is DSGVTQTPKHLITATGQRVTLRCSPRSGDLSVYWYQQSLDQGLQFLIQYYNGEERAKGNILERFSAQQFPDLHSELNLSSLELGDSALYFCASSARDTGEKLFFGSGTQLSVL.

V usage is TRBV5-1 and J usage is TRBJ2-7, with 7 bases aligning to TRBD2. V dropped 10 bases and J dropped 6; count of bases not matched to a gene: 13. Looked up from germline, CDR1 is SGHRS and CDR2 is YFSETQ. The CDR3 has 13 amino acids. CDR3 loop: CASSGAGFSEQYF. The CDR3 DNA sequence: TGCGCCTCCAGCGGGGCAGGTTTTAGCGAGCAGTACTTC.

The chain is built from TRBV14 and TRBJ2-7; TRBD1 agrees at 9 bases. The germline V gene encodes CDR1 SGHDN and CDR2 FVKESK. The V gene end was trimmed by 3 bases and the J gene end by 6 bases; junction bases not matched to a gene: 6. CDR3 size: 14 residues. The CDR3 here is CASSHLGTGFEQYF. The CDR3 region has the DNA TGTGCCAGCAGCCACCTCGGGACAGGGTTCGAGCAGTACTTC.

The chain has TRBV7-9 and TRBJ2-3; 11 nucleotides match TRBD1. Germline V gives CDR1 SEHNR, CDR2 FQNEAQ (reference sequence). The length of the CDR3 is 16 residues. The J segment lost 4 bases and the V segment lost 5 bases, leaving 8 bases of the junction unmatched. The CDR3 sequence: CASSHRDRGAPDTQYF. In DNA form, the CDR3 reads TGTGCCAGCAGCCACCGGGACAGGGGGGCCCCAGATACGCAGTATTTT. Full variable domain (outside the CDR3, taken from reference TRBV7-9 and TRBJ2-3): DTGVSQNPRHKITKRGQNVTFRCDPISEHNRLYWYRQTLGQGPEFLTYFQNEAQLEKSRLLSDRFSAERPKGSFSTLEIQRTEQGDSAMYLCASSHRDRGAPDTQYFGPGTRLTVL.

V is TRBV9 and J is TRBJ1-2; 7 positions agree with TRBD1. In germline, CDR1 is SGDLS, CDR2 YYNGEE. CDR3 length equals 15 residues. Trimming took 4 bases from V and 0 from J; bases not matched to a gene: 6. The CDR3, as DNA: TGTGCCAGCAGCCGTGGAAGGGGGCCTAACTATGGCTACACCTTC. Translated: CASSRGRGPNYGYTF.